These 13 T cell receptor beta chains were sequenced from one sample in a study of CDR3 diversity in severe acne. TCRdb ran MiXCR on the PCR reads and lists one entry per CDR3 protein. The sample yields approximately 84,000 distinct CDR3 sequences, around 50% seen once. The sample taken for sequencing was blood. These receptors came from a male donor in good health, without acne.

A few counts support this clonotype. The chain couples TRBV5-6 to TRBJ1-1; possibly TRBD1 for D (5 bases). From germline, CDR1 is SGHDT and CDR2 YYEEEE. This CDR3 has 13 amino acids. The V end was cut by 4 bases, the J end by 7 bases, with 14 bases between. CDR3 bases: TGTGCCAGCAGCGCCGGGACTCTGAATGAAGCTTTCTTT. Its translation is CASSAGTLNEAFF.

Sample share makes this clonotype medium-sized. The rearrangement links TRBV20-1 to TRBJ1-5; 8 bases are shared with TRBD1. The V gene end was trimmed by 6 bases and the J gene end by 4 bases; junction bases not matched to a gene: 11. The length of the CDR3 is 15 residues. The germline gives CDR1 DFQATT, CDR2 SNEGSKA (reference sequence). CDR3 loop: CSALGQATINQPQHF. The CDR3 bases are TGCAGTGCACTGGGACAGGCGACGATTAATCAGCCCCAGCATTTT.

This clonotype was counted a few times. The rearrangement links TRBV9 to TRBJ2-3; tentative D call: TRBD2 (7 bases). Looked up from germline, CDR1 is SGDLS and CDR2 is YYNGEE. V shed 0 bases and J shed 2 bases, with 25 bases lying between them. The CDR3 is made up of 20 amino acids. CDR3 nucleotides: TGTGCCAGCAGCGTAGTTTCACGGGGGGCCGAACCGCTACACACAGATACGCAGTATTTT. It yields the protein CASSVVSRGAEPLHTDTQYF.

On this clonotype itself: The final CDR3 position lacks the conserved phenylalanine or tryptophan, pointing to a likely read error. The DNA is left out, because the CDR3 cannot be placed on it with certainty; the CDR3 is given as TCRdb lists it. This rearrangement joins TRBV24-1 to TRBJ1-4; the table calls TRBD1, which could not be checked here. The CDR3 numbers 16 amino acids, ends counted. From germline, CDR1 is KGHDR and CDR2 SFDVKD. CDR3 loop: CATSDPAGETEAFFGQ.

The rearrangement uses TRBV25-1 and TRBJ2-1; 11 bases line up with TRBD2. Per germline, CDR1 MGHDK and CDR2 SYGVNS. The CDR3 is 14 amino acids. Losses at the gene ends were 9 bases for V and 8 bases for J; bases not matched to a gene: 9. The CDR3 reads CASLRTSGSDEQFF. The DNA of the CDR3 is TGTGCCAGTTTACGAACTAGCGGGAGTGATGAGCAGTTCTTC.

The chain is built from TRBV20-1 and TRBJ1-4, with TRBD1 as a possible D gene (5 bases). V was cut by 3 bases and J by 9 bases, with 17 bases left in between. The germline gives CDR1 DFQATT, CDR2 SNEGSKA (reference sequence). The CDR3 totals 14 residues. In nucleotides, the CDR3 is TGCAGTGCTAGCGATGAACGGGGGATGAAAAAACTGTTTTTT. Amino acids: CSASDERGMKKLFF.

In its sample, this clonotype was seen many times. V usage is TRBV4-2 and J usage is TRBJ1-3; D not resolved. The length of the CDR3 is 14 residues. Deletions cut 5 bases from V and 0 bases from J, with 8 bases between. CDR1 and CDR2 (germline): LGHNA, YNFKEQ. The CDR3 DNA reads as TGTGCCAGCAGCGGCTACCACTCTGGAAACACCATATATTTT. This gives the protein CASSGYHSGNTIYF.

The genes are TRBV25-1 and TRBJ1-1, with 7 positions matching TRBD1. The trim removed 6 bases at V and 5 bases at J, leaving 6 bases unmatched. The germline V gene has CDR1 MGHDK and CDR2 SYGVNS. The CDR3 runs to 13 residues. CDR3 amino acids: CASSATGETEAFF. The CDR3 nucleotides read TGTGCCAGCAGCGCCACAGGGGAGACTGAAGCTTTCTTT.

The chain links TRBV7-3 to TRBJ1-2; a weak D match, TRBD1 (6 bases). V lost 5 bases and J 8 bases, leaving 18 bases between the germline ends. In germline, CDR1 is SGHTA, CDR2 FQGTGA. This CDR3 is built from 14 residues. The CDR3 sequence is CASSRGGQERGYTF. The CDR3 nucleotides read TGTGCCAGCAGCCGAGGGGGGCAGGAGAGGGGCTACACCTTC.

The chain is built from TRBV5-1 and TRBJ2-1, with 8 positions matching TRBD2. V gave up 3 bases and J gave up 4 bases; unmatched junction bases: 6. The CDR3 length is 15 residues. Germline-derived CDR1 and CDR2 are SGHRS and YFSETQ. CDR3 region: CASSYGTRGYNEQFF. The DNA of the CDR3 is TGCGCCAGCAGCTACGGGACTAGAGGGTACAATGAGCAGTTCTTC.

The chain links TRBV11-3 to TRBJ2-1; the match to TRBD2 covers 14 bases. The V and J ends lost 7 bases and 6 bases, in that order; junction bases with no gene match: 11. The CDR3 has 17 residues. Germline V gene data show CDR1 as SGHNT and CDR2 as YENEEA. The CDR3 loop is CASTPPGLAGALNEQFF. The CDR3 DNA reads TGTGCCAGCACTCCTCCGGGACTAGCGGGAGCCCTCAATGAGCAGTTCTTC.

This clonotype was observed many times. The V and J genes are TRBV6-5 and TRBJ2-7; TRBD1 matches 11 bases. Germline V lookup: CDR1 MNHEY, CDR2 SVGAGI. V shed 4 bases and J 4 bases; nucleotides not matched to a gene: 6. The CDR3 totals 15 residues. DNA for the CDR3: TGTGCCAGCAGTTTCACCGGACAGGGGGCGTACGAGCAGTACTTC. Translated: CASSFTGQGAYEQYF.

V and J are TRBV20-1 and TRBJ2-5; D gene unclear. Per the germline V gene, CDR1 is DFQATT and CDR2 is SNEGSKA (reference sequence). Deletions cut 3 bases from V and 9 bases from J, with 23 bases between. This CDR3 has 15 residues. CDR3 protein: CSASIVINSNQPQYF. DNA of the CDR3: TGCAGTGCTAGTATCGTAATTAATAGCAATCAGCCCCAGTACTTC.